Following are 19 T cell receptor beta chains from one sample sequenced in a study of control samples from healthy donors and cancer patients (dated by TCRdb to the early 2020s). Library preparation used the immunoSEQ multiplex PCR assay. Imported from immuneACCESS, the table was reduced by TCRdb to in-frame sequences with V and J called. These copies leave out some clones; in studies compared against another copy, an unresolved V gene accounts for under half, and the cause of the remainder is not known. For this sample there are about 120,000 clones; more than 75% appear just once. 2% to 2.5% of the sample comes from the top ten. The sequencing sample was made of blood. The receptors were sampled from a woman in her seventies in good health.

V gene TRBV9 combines with J gene TRBJ2-2, with a weak D call TRBD2 (7 bases). The CDR3 is 15 amino acids. Germline-derived CDR1 and CDR2 are SGDLS and YYNGEE. V gave up 3 bases and J gave up 5 bases, with 14 bases separating them. This CDR3 reads CASSGGPGGTGELFF. In DNA form, the CDR3 reads TGTGCCAGCAGCGGGGGGCCGGGGGGAACCGGGGAGCTGTTTTTT.

The chain carries TRBV14 and TRBJ1-3; D call uncertain. V was cut by 3 bases and J by 1 base, with 4 bases left in between. CDR3 length equals 13 residues. CDR1 is SGHDN and CDR2 is FVKESK in the germline V gene. CDR3 bases: TGTGCCAGCAGCCAGCCTTCTGGAAACACCATATATTTT. It is translated as CASSQPSGNTIYF.

The chain combines TRBV18 with TRBJ2-5; D remains ambiguous. Trimming removed 2 bases from V and 5 bases from J, with 15 bases in between. Germline V gene lookup returns CDR1 KGHSH and CDR2 LQKENI. This CDR3 has 15 residues. The DNA for the CDR3 is TGTGCCAGCTCACCAGACCTCCCCGGGCGGGAGACCCAGTACTTC. This translates into CASSPDLPGRETQYF. The full variable domain, completed using reference TRBV18 and TRBJ2-5, is NAGVMQNPRHLVRRRGQEARLRCSPMKGHSHVYWYRQLPEEGLKFMVYLQKENIIDESGMPKERFSAEFPKEGPSILRIQQVVRGDSAAYFCASSPDLPGRETQYFGPGTRLLVL.

The chain employs TRBV6-1 and TRBJ1-6; 9 bases are shared with TRBD1. Trimming removed 3 bases from V and 8 bases from J; junction bases left unmatched: 8. This CDR3 comprises 16 residues. Germline CDR1 is MNHNS and CDR2 is SASEGT. The CDR3 DNA is TGTGCCAGCAGTGACCCTCCCGGGACAGGGCATTCACCCCTCCACTTT. It translates to CASSDPPGTGHSPLHF.

This clone was observed once. The chain uses TRBV7-9 and TRBJ1-2; D may be TRBD1 (6 bases). The germline CDR1 and CDR2 sequences are SEHNR and FQNEAQ (reference sequence). This CDR3 comprises 14 residues. The V gene lost 5 bases and the J gene lost 2 bases, with 12 bases spanning the gap. CDR3 residues: CASSPSTGNYGYTF. The CDR3 DNA is TGTGCCAGCAGCCCCTCGACAGGCAACTATGGCTACACCTTC.

The chain has TRBV3-1 (or the pseudogene TRBV3-2) and TRBJ2-2; D might be TRBD1 (5 bases). The CDR3 totals 15 residues. From germline, CDR1 is LGHDT and CDR2 YNNKEL (reference sequence). V was clipped by 6 bases and J by 5 bases, with 16 bases between them. CDR3 residues: CASRPGHMGTGELFF. The CDR3 region has the DNA TGTGCCAGCAGACCTGGACATATGGGGACCGGGGAGCTGTTTTTT.

The rearrangement links TRBV5-1 to TRBJ2-5, with 12 bases matching TRBD2. The CDR3 sequence is 16 residues long. The trim removed 1 base at V and 5 bases at J, leaving 6 bases unmatched. Germline V gene lookup returns CDR1 SGHRS and CDR2 YFSETQ. In nucleotides, the CDR3 is TGCGCCAGCAGCTTGTCTAGCGGGGGGGCCCGTGAGACCCAGTACTTC. It specifies CASSLSSGGARETQYF.

In this sample, this clone turned up once. This rearrangement joins TRBV4-3 to TRBJ2-1, with 7 bases identical to TRBD2. The V segment lost 2 bases and the J segment 3 bases; nucleotides outside the gene matches: 10. The CDR3 runs 17 residues. The germline V gene encodes CDR1 LGHNA and CDR2 YSLEER. CDR3 protein: CASSQREGRGNYNEQFF. The DNA of the CDR3 is TGCGCCAGCAGCCAAAGGGAGGGGAGGGGTAACTACAATGAGCAGTTCTTC.

V and J are TRBV5-1 and TRBJ1-1; perhaps TRBD1 as D (6 bases). Germline CDR1 and CDR2: SGHRS and YFSETQ. V gave up 4 bases and J gave up 5 bases, with 15 bases separating them. The CDR3 contains 14 residues. The CDR3 DNA reads as TGCGCCAGCAGCATCAGACAGGAGGGTACTGAAGCTTTCTTT. This translates into CASSIRQEGTEAFF.

The chain carries TRBV7-2 and TRBJ2-7, with 10 positions matching TRBD2. The germline gives CDR1 SGHTA, CDR2 FQGNSA. This CDR3 contains 15 residues. V lost 4 bases to trimming and J lost 5 bases; unmatched junction nucleotides: 8. The CDR3 is CASSSRAGGWNEQYF. The CDR3 coding sequence is TGTGCCAGCAGCTCCCGAGCGGGGGGGTGGAACGAGCAGTACTTC. Full variable domain (missing parts from reference TRBV7-2 and TRBJ2-7): GAGVSQSPSNKVTEKGKDVELRCDPISGHTALYWYRQSLGQGLEFLIYFQGNSAPDKSGLPSDRFSAERTGGSVSTLTIQRTQQEDSAVYLCASSSRAGGWNEQYFGPGTRLTVT.

The chain is built from TRBV10-3 and TRBJ2-1; 11 nucleotides match TRBD2. Trimming took 7 bases from V and 5 from J; bases not matched to a gene: 4. Germline values: CDR1 ENHRY, CDR2 SYGVKD. This CDR3 region has 14 residues. The CDR3 loop reads CAITGTSGNNEQFF. CDR3 nucleotides: TGTGCCATCACCGGGACTAGCGGTAACAATGAGCAGTTCTTC.

The V call is TRBV10-2, the J call TRBJ2-5; D not resolved. Germline V gene lookup returns CDR1 WSHSY and CDR2 SAAADI. The CDR3 covers 14 residues. Between the trimmed V and J ends, which lost 5 bases and 1 base, there was a span of 11 bases. DNA for the CDR3: TGCGCCAGCAGTAGCGTGGGGATCCAAGAGACCCAGTACTTC. Translated, it gives CASSSVGIQETQYF.

This clone was detected only once. This CDR3 reads CASSLGRGNYEQYF. In DNA form, the CDR3 reads TGTGCCAGCAGCTTAGGAAGAGGAAACTACGAGCAGTACTTC. V usage is TRBV7-9 and J usage is TRBJ2-7; D gene unclear. V was cut by 1 base and J by 3 bases, with 10 bases left in between. Germline V gene lookup returns CDR1 SEHNR and CDR2 FQNEAQ (reference sequence). The CDR3 sequence is 14 residues long.

This clone has just a few counts. V is TRBV21-1 and J is TRBJ1-1; TRBD1 was called by the table and not checked on the DNA. TRBV21-1 constitutes a pseudogene. The CDR3 is 14 residues long. The CDR3 DNA reads as TGTGCCAGCAGCAAATCAGTGGCTAACACTGAAGCTTTCTTT. This codes for CASSKSVANTEAFF.

The gene calls are TRBV5-1 and TRBJ2-2, with a tentative D call TRBD1 (6 bases). The CDR3 totals 14 residues. The V end was cut by 4 bases, the J end by 3 bases, with 10 bases between. Looked up from germline, CDR1 is SGHRS and CDR2 is YFSETQ. The CDR3 DNA reads TGCGCCAGCAGCGCCCAGGGGTACACCGGGGAGCTGTTTTTT. Protein: CASSAQGYTGELFF.

This chain connects TRBV6-5 to TRBJ1-5; possibly TRBD1 for D (6 bases). Germline-derived CDR1 and CDR2 are MNHEY and SVGAGI. Trimming cost V 0 bases and J 6 bases, with 12 bases left between them. The CDR3 loop spans 15 amino acids. For the CDR3, the DNA is TGTGCCAGCAGTTACTCAGGGGGTGAGGGTCAGCCCCAGCATTTT. Translated: CASSYSGGEGQPQHF.

The chain employs TRBV5-1 and TRBJ1-5, with D uncertain. The CDR3 loop spans 13 amino acids. Trimming pared 0 bases from V and 6 bases from J, leaving 7 bases between. CDR1 SGHRS and CDR2 YFSETQ come from the germline V gene. The CDR3 nucleotides are TGCGCCAGCAGCTTGGACCTGGGTCAGCCCCAGCATTTT. It yields the protein CASSLDLGQPQHF. Supplemented by reference TRBV5-1 and TRBJ1-5, the full variable domain reads KAGVTQTPRYLIKTRGQQVTLSCSPISGHRSVSWYQQTPGQGLQFLFEYFSETQRNKGNFPGRFSGRQFSNSRSEMNVSTLELGDSALYLCASSLDLGQPQHFGDGTRLSIL.

In this sample, this clone turned up once. V gene TRBV9 combines with J gene TRBJ2-1; TRBD1 matches 10 bases. Unmatched junction bases numbered 1, after V lost 3 bases and J lost 1 base. There are 15 residues in the CDR3. Germline loops: CDR1 SGDLS, CDR2 YYNGEE. The CDR3 DNA reads TGTGCCAGCAGCGGGACAGGGGGTTCCTACAATGAGCAGTTCTTC. It specifies CASSGTGGSYNEQFF.

The chain recombines TRBV7-2 with TRBJ1-2, with D unresolved. The CDR3 is made up of 13 amino acids. Deletions cut 4 bases from V and 8 bases from J, with 14 bases between. Germline V gives CDR1 SGHTA, CDR2 FQGNSA. The CDR3 loop is CASSSRTEGGYTF. CDR3 DNA sequence: TGTGCCAGCAGCTCCCGGACGGAGGGAGGCTACACCTTC.